The 17 T cell receptor beta chains below come from one sample, sequenced in a study of T-cell reconstitution after alpha-beta-depleted transplantation in children. TCRbeta library preparation incorporated unique molecular identifiers. Via MiXCR, TCRdb re-called the PCR reads, giving one row per CDR3 protein. The sample has over 90,000 distinct CDR3 sequences; roughly 6% are singletons. The sequences come from PBMCs, mostly from graft donor cells, collected 60 days after TCRalphabeta/CD19-depleted stem cell transplant. These receptor sequences come from a female patient under 10 years old who had a stem cell transplant for Fanconi anemia, so the T cells may come from the graft donor.

This clonotype was observed at least ten times. The chain is built from TRBV28 and TRBJ1-4; 8 bases match TRBD1. Unmatched junction bases numbered 5, after V lost 3 bases and J lost 5 bases. In germline, CDR1 is MDHEN, CDR2 SYDVKM. The CDR3 totals 15 residues. Here the CDR3 DNA reads TGTGCCAGCAGTTTCGGGGACAGGAAAAATGAAAAACTGTTTTTT. This codes for CASSFGDRKNEKLFF.

This clonotype has ten or more counts. Here the CDR3 DNA reads TGTGCCAGCAGGATCGGCAGGCCAAACTATGGCTACACCTTC. The encoded protein is CASRIGRPNYGYTF. The chain recombines TRBV28 with TRBJ1-2, with D hard to call. This CDR3 is 14 amino acids long. Germline values: CDR1 MDHEN, CDR2 SYDVKM. V was clipped by 6 bases and J by 2 bases, with 13 bases between them.

Notes on this clonotype: This CDR3 is missing its conserved last phenylalanine or tryptophan, likely due to a read error. The chain links TRBV2 to TRBJ2-5; 9 nucleotides line up with TRBD1. The CDR3 contains 14 residues. Germline V gene lookup returns CDR1 SNHLY and CDR2 FYNNEI. Trimming at V came to 6 bases and at J to 4 bases, leaving 6 bases not matched to a gene. The CDR3 protein is CASRVRDRVETQYY. CDR3 DNA: TGTGCCAGCAGAGTCCGGGACAGGGTAGAGACCCAGTACTAC.

The sample holds many counts of this clonotype. The chain is built from TRBV15 and TRBJ2-1, with D possibly being TRBD1 (8 bases). The germline V and J ends were trimmed by 0 bases and 14 bases, with 14 bases remaining between them. CDR1 LNHNV and CDR2 YYDKDF come from the germline V gene (reference sequence). The CDR3 length is 13 residues. The CDR3 protein is CATSRDRQGREFF. The CDR3 region has the DNA TGTGCCACCAGCAGAGATCGACAGGGGAGGGAGTTCTTC.

This clonotype was seen many times. The chain recombines TRBV15 with TRBJ2-2; tentatively, D is TRBD2 (6 bases). Germline V gene data show CDR1 as LNHNV and CDR2 as YYDKDF (reference sequence). V gave up 5 bases and J gave up 4 bases, with 14 bases separating them. This CDR3 contains 15 residues. The CDR3 here is CATSEGTAFTGELFF. The CDR3 nucleotides read TGTGCCACCAGCGAAGGGACTGCCTTCACCGGGGAGCTGTTTTTT.

This chain uses TRBV28 with TRBJ1-5; 8 bases match TRBD1. Germline V gene lookup returns CDR1 MDHEN and CDR2 SYDVKM. CDR3 length: 15 residues. V lost 0 bases to trimming and J lost 4 bases; unmatched junction nucleotides: 2. In DNA, the CDR3 is TGTGCCAGCAGTTTATGGGACAGGGAAAATCAGCCCCAGCATTTT. This codes for CASSLWDRENQPQHF.

This clonotype was seen once. This sequence joins TRBV7-8 and TRBJ1-6; weak D call: TRBD1 (5 bases). Germline V lookup: CDR1 SGHVS, CDR2 FQNEAQ. The length of the CDR3 is 14 residues. V lost 5 bases to trimming and J lost 6 bases, with 11 bases between them. CDR3 residues: CASSRDWGNSPLHF. Written as DNA, the CDR3 is TGTGCCAGCAGCCGGGACTGGGGTAATTCACCCCTCCACTTT. Drawing the rest from reference TRBV7-8 and TRBJ1-6, the complete variable domain is GAGVSQSPRYKVAKRGQDVALRCDPISGHVSLFWYQQALGQGPEFLTYFQNEAQLDKSGLPSDRFFAERPEGSVSTLKIQRTQQEDSAVYLCASSRDWGNSPLHFGNGTRLTVT.

The gene calls are TRBV28 and TRBJ1-5; tentative D call: TRBD1 (6 bases). V shed 8 bases and J shed 2 bases, with 16 bases lying between them. The length of the CDR3 is 15 residues. CDR1 and CDR2 (germline): MDHEN, SYDVKM. The CDR3 loop reads CASGPGHKGNQPQHF. The CDR3 DNA follows: TGTGCCAGCGGCCCGGGACACAAAGGCAATCAGCCCCAGCATTTT.

There are a few counts of this clonotype. The DNA for the CDR3 is TGCGCCAGCAGCTTGGAGATCAGGCGGGACAAGGGAAATGAGCAGTTCTTC. Its translation: CASSLEIRRDKGNEQFF. The chain uses TRBV5-1 and TRBJ2-1; D is tentatively TRBD1 or TRBD2 (6 bases each). This CDR3 comprises 17 residues. Trimming pared 0 bases from V and 7 bases from J, leaving 20 bases between. Germline assignment: CDR1 SGHRS and CDR2 YFSETQ.

This clonotype was counted ten times or more. The chain's CDR3 is CSARDGRASSYEQYF. Here the CDR3 DNA reads TGCAGTGCTAGAGATGGGAGGGCAAGCTCCTACGAGCAGTACTTC. The V and J genes are TRBV20-1 and TRBJ2-7; 7 nucleotides align to TRBD2. Germline CDR1 DFQATT, CDR2 SNEGSKA (reference sequence). After removal of 0 bases from V and 0 bases from J, the junction contained 5 bases not matched to a gene. The CDR3 loop spans 15 amino acids.

The rearrangement joins TRBV5-1 to TRBJ2-1, with D possibly matching TRBD2 (6 bases). The CDR3 is 16 amino acids. Trimming left V 4 bases short and J 7 bases short, with 21 bases between. Germline V gives CDR1 SGHRS, CDR2 YFSETQ. The CDR3 loop is CASSPPRGAGSNEQFF. In nucleotides, the CDR3 is TGCGCCAGCAGCCCCCCCCGCGGGGCGGGATCGAATGAGCAGTTCTTC.

This clonotype appeared a few times. The chain employs TRBV28 and TRBJ2-7; TRBD2 aligns across 7 bases. The CDR3 extends over 15 amino acids. The ends lost 2 bases at V and 3 bases at J; junction bases unmatched: 7. CDR1 and CDR2 from the germline V gene are MDHEN and SYDVKM. CDR3 nucleotide sequence: TGTGCCAGCAGTTTAGGAGGCCTAGCGGACTACGAGCAGTACTTC. Protein product: CASSLGGLADYEQYF.

There are many counts of this clonotype. V gene TRBV5-1 combines with J gene TRBJ2-4; TRBD1 agrees at 7 bases. V shed 0 bases and J 2 bases; nucleotides not matched to a gene: 2. Germline V gene sequence: CDR1 SGHRS, CDR2 YFSETQ. CDR3 length: 15 amino acids. The CDR3 reads CASSLETGTKNIQYF. DNA of the CDR3: TGCGCCAGCAGCTTGGAGACAGGGACCAAAAACATTCAGTACTTC.

This clonotype was picked up many times. This chain uses TRBV11-2 with TRBJ2-7, with 9 bases identical to TRBD1. J gave up 3 bases and V 5 bases, and 14 bases lay outside the gene matches. CDR1 is SGHAT, CDR2 FQNNGV, per germline. The length of the CDR3 is 17 residues. The DNA of the CDR3 is TGTGCCAGCAGCCCGGGGACGGGACAGGGCCTTCTCTACGAGCAGTACTTC. The encoded protein is CASSPGTGQGLLYEQYF.

Ten or more counts support this clonotype. The chain recombines TRBV29-1 with TRBJ2-3, with 13 bases lining up with TRBD2. The CDR3 has 15 residues. The V gene end was trimmed by 3 bases and the J gene end by 4 bases; junction bases not matched to a gene: 4. Germline CDR1 and CDR2: SQVTM and ANQGSEA. The CDR3 sequence: CSVEGTSGNADTQYF. The CDR3 bases are TGCAGCGTTGAGGGGACTAGCGGGAATGCAGATACGCAGTATTTT.

This clonotype occurred many times. This chain links TRBV7-8 with TRBJ2-2; D is unclear. V was shortened by 1 base and J by 7 bases, with 7 bases between the two germline ends. Germline V gene lookup returns CDR1 SGHVS and CDR2 FQNEAQ. The length of the CDR3 is 13 residues. The DNA of the CDR3 is TGTGCCAGCAGCTTAGTAGGTGGCGGGGAGCTGTTTTTT. Protein sequence: CASSLVGGGELFF.

This rearrangement joins TRBV6-2 or TRBV6-3 to TRBJ2-5; no clear D gene. CDR3 length: 15 amino acids. Germline-derived CDR1 and CDR2 are MNHEY and SVGEGT. V lost 0 bases and J lost 1, with 9 bases in between. The CDR3 DNA reads as TGTGCCAGCAGTTACTCGGTAGGCGTCCAAGAGACCCAGTACTTC. Translation: CASSYSVGVQETQYF.